This TCR beta chain was sequenced for a study of blood T cell repertoires in COVID-19. The method was immunoSEQ multiplex PCR; TCRdb's version includes in-frame clones alone and lacks a portion of them. The repertoire consists of about 240,000 clones, with roughly nine tenths occurring once and the leading ten covering approximately 7.9%. This CDR3 has 15 residues. Germline V CDR1 and CDR2: LNHDA, SQIVND (reference sequence). The V segment lost 4 bases and the J segment 0 bases; nucleotides outside the gene matches: 5. Sequencing input: peripheral blood. The chain recombines TRBV19 with TRBJ2-7; 8 bases fit TRBD2. The source of this sequence is a man aged 60-69 years who had recovered from COVID-19. For the CDR3, the DNA is TGTGCCAGTAGTACAATAGCGGGGCCCTCCTACGAGCAGTACTTC. It yields the protein CASSTIAGPSYEQYF.